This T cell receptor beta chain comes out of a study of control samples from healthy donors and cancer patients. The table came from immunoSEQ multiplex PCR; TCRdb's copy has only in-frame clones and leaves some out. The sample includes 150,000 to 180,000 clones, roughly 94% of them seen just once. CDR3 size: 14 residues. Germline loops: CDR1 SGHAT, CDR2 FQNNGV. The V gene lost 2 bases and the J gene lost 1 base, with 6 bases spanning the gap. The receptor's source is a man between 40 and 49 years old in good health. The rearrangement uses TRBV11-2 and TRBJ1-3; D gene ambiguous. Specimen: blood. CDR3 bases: TGTGCCAGCAGCTTACGGGCATCTGGAAACACCATATATTTT. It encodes CASSLRASGNTIYF.